The clone carrying this T cell receptor beta chain was picked up a small number of times. Its target is not known. This sample is drawn from a study of OX40 agonist ivuxolimab in advanced cancers. About the research overall: Subjects had a mean age of about 65 years, with a range of 23 to 79; more than 75% were male.

Study outcomes and limitations: Expanded clones were, on average, more numerous among CD8+ T cells than CD4+. At 0.1 to 3.0 mg/kg and by week 6, CD4+ and CD8+ T cells in the blood had expanded clonally.

The sampling schedule covered blood at baseline, cycle 4 day 1, and cycle 7 day 1. Sequenced by immunoSEQ multiplex PCR; TCRdb stores in-frame clones only, minus some. The sample holds about 69,000 clones, approximately 90% seen once. The germline V gene has CDR1 MRHNA and CDR2 SNTAGT. The CDR3 runs 13 residues. V gave up 3 bases and J gave up 9 bases, with 12 bases separating them. The source of this sequence is an adult with an advanced solid tumor such as melanoma, head and neck, liver or kidney cancer. This sample comprised CD4+ or CD8+ T cells sorted from blood, obtained in a trial of the OX40 agonist ivuxolimab. V usage is TRBV6-4 and J usage is TRBJ2-1; D perhaps matches TRBD1 (6 bases). The CDR3 DNA follows: TGTGCCAGCAGTGATGTTAGGGGGAGTGAGCAGTTCTTC. Amino acid sequence: CASSDVRGSEQFF.